This T cell receptor (beta chain) is from a study of blood T cell repertoires in COVID-19. Study overall: COVID-19 samples, acute and convalescent, were from the United States, Italy and Spain. The cDNA or gDNA used as material had been derived from T cells, B-cell-depleted T cells, or PBMCs.

In the original processing: From reference gene primer amplification, estimates of nucleated cell counts were derived. Assay used: immunoSEQ multiplex PCR; TCRdb lists only in-frame clones, some missing. D and trimming were read from the DNA, whereas the V and J calls and clone size are those reported in that table. The sample has approximately 94,000 clones; approximately 82% are singletons. This clone is a singleton in its sample. V lost 2 bases to trimming and J lost 7 bases; unmatched junction nucleotides: 9. This CDR3 is built from 15 residues. CDR1 and CDR2 (germline): GTSNPN, SVGIG (reference sequence).

The receptor's source is a man between 60 and 70 years old with acute or convalescent COVID-19. V gene TRBV30 combines with J gene TRBJ1-4, with 8 bases matching TRBD1. The specimen was peripheral blood. The CDR3: CAWSYGQGGREKLFF. The CDR3 coding sequence is TGTGCCTGGAGTTATGGACAGGGTGGGCGTGAAAAACTGTTTTTT.